Below are 5 T cell receptor beta chains sequenced from a single sample in a study of chemoradiotherapy in HPV16-positive cancers. Only in-frame clones appear in the TCRdb table, and some are missing; sequencing was by immunoSEQ multiplex PCR. The sample lists 16,000 or so clones, over 70% seen once, with roughly 9.6% in the top ten. This specimen was collected from a patient who underwent chemoradiotherapy. The receptors stem from a human donor with HPV-associated anogenital cancer.

CDR3: CASSRRRTGFHEQYF. The CDR3 coding sequence is TGTGCCAGCAGTCGCCGCCGGACAGGGTTCCACGAGCAGTACTTC. V usage is TRBV27 and J usage is TRBJ2-7, with 8 bases matching TRBD1. With V trimmed by 5 bases and J by 5 bases, 11 bases remained unmatched. Germline V gives CDR1 MNHEY, CDR2 SMNVEV (reference sequence). This CDR3 is built from 15 residues.

The rearrangement links TRBV5-1 to TRBJ2-1, with TRBD2 matching 11 bases. The CDR3 loop spans 18 amino acids. J gave up 9 bases and V 1 base, and 15 bases lay outside the gene matches. The germline gives CDR1 SGHRS, CDR2 YFSETQ. The CDR3 nucleotides are TGCGCCAGCAGCTTGTATTCCCTAGTAGCGGGGGGGAGCGGTGAGCAGTTCTTC. The encoded protein is CASSLYSLVAGGSGEQFF.

The rearrangement joins TRBV6-1 to TRBJ2-7; weak D call: TRBD2 (6 bases). Per the germline V gene, CDR1 is MNHNS and CDR2 is SASEGT. The CDR3 is made up of 13 amino acids. V lost 4 bases to trimming and J lost 1 base, with 8 bases between them. The CDR3: CASSAGESYEQYF. The CDR3 DNA is TGTGCCAGCAGTGCGGGGGAGTCCTACGAGCAGTACTTC.

The chain employs TRBV7-6 and TRBJ2-7; either TRBD1 or TRBD2 may fit D (5 bases each). The V end was cut by 5 bases, the J end by 2 bases, with 16 bases between. There are 15 residues in the CDR3. Germline V gene lookup returns CDR1 SGHVS and CDR2 FNYEAQ. CDR3 DNA sequence: TGTGCCAGCAGCAAGGCCGGGACCGCAGCCTACGAGCAGTACTTC. Protein product: CASSKAGTAAYEQYF.

The CDR3 sequence: CASSLLAGTTNEKLFF. In DNA, the CDR3 is TGCGCCAGCAGCTTACTAGCAGGGACTACTAATGAAAAACTGTTTTTT. The genes are TRBV5-1 and TRBJ1-4, with a possible D match to TRBD1 (5 bases). The CDR3 has 16 amino acids. Trimming took 2 bases from V and 2 from J, leaving 13 bases between them. Germline CDR1 and CDR2: SGHRS and YFSETQ.